Listed below are T cell receptor beta chains from one sample, sequenced in a study of metastatic and nonmetastatic thyroid tumors. TCRdb re-clonotyped the PCR reads via MiXCR. The repertoire holds 15,000 to 20,000 clones, with roughly 29% as singletons. Material: blood. Receptor source: a female donor with papillary thyroid cancer or a benign thyroid nodule (not recorded which). Some clones in this sample may be carry-over from other donors' samples. The conserved cysteine and the conserved F or W are not part of the CDR3 here. Clone size is stated in some rows and not others, as once, few, many or a class when expanded.

v_call,clone_size,cdr3_aa
TRBV19,few,ASSITGRTDTQY
TRBV7-9,few,ASSSTGLGYT
TRBV5-1,.,ASSPRPGLNTEAF
TRBV6-6,few,ASSYSGGDTQY
TRBV7-9,.,ASSRPRGDTEAF
TRBV27,medium-sized,ASSSSVRDTQY
TRBV6-1,medium-sized,ASSSRTTGDSPLH
TRBV11-2,.,ASSLVSGSGNQPQH
TRBV20-1,.,SARGFGGTYEQY
TRBV27,many,ASRETGNQETQY
TRBV19,medium-sized,ASQPPGPGETQY
TRBV5-4,.,ASSLDHFYEQY
TRBV6-2/TRBV6-3,.,ASSRQGDTEAF
TRBV15,few,ATGKTSGTSTDTQY
TRBV20-1,.,SARKQGANQPQH
TRBV27,many,ASSHRDRIHTEAF
TRBV11-2,medium-sized,ASSLVAGVNTGELF
TRBV6-1,few,ASSGGSGFEGYT
TRBV12-3/TRBV12-4,few,ASSRLAGDTQY
TRBV20-1,medium-sized,SADPPGGNQPQH
TRBV7-9,.,ASSLVGHHLEGYT
TRBV6-1,many,ASSEGGRNTQY
TRBV20-1,.,SARGDGNQPQH
TRBV11-2,.,ASSLGWGLGGGSPGEQY
TRBV11-1,.,ASSLALAGYHEQF
TRBV7-9,many,ASSITGGAGNQPQH
TRBV6-6,few,ASSYWARGTGELF
TRBV20-1,medium-sized,SARDRPTDLLF
TRBV5-6,.,ASSFYTDLYGYT
TRBV6-1,many,ASSEDPEGEKLF
TRBV7-3,.,ASSSHVAGVNTQY
TRBV19,few,AISPPTVSYEQY
TRBV29-1,few,STGISNEKLF
TRBV30,.,AWSPDSPGYT
TRBV12-3/TRBV12-4,.,AIPGQGTDQPQH
TRBV6-1,.,ATRRDPIYEQY
TRBV19,medium-sized,ASSIEAGQEAH
TRBV6-1,medium-sized,ASSLSGTGSYEQY
TRBV3-2,many,ASSQQAGGPSSYNEQF
TRBV6-9,.,AISDLAAPLSPPH
TRBV7-9,many,ASSSLSLAGGGRETQY
TRBV6-2/TRBV6-3,medium-sized,ASSSTGGLMKQY
TRBV6-1,medium-sized,ASSRGQMLHYGYT
TRBV2,medium-sized,ASSEARETQY
TRBV4-3,.,ASSQALPNTGGLHT
TRBV24-1,few,ATSAPSGSSYEQY
TRBV5-6,many,ASSLYPSGNTIY
TRBV7-9,.,ASSLLVSGAYNEQF
TRBV12-3/TRBV12-4,many,ASSPQDRSAF
TRBV5-6,many,ASSSTGTGDSGNTIY
TRBV20-1,.,SARDPSTETQY
TRBV15,many,ATSRDPANTGELF
TRBV6-5,few,ASSPSNAGGLNGNTIY
TRBV3-1,.,ASSGQGLSGNTIY
TRBV27,few,ASSLEKGGGEQY